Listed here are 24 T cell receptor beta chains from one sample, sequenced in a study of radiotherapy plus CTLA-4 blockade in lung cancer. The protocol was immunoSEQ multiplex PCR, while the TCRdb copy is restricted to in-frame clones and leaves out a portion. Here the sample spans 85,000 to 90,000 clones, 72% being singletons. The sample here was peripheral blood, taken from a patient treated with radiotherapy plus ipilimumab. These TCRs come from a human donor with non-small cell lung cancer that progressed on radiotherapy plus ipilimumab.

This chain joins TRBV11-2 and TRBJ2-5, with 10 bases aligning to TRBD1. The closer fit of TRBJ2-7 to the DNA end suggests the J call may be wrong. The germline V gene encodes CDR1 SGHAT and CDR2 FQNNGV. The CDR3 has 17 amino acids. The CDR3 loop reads CASTLRVGQGIPYEQYF. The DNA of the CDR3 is TGTGCCAGCACCCTAAGGGTGGGACAGGGGATACCCTACGAGCAGTACTTC.

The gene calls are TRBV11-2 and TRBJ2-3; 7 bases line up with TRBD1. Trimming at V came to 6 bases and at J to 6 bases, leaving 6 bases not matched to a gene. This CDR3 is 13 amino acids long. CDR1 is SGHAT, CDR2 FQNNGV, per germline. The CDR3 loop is CASRLTGLDTQYF. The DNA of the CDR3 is TGTGCCAGCAGGTTGACAGGGTTGGATACGCAGTATTTT.

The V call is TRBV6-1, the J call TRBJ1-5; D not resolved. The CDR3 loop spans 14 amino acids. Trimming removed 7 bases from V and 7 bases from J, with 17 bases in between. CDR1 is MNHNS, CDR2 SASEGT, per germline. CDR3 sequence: CASTVVRADQPQHF. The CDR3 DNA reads TGTGCCAGCACTGTAGTGAGGGCGGACCAGCCCCAGCATTTT.

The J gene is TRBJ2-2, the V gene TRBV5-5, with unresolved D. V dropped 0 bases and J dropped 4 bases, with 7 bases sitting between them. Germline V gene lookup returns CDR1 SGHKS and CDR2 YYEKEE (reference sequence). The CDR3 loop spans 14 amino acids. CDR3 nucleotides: TGTGCCAGCAGCTTGGAAAGGGTCACCGGGGAGCTGTTTTTT. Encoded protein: CASSLERVTGELFF.

The DNA for the CDR3 is TGTGCCAGCAGCTTAGTAGCAGCCTCTGGAAACACCATATATTTT. It translates to CASSLVAASGNTIYF. J is TRBJ1-3 and V is TRBV7-2, with D hard to call. This CDR3 is built from 15 residues. Trimming left V 1 base short and J 0 bases short, with 7 bases between. Germline CDR1 reads SGHTA; CDR2 reads FQGNSA.

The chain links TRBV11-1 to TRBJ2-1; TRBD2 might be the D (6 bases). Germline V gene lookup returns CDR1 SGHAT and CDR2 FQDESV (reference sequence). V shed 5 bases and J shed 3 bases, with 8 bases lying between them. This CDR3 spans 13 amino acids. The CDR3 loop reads CASSRRGYNEQFF. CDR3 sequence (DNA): TGTGCCAGCAGCCGGAGGGGCTACAATGAGCAGTTCTTC.

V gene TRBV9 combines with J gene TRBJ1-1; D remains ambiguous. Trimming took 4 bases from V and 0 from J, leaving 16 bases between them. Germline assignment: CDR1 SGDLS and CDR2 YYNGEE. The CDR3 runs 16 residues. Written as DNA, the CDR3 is TGTGCCAGCAGCCCCTACTCAAGTGGGGTGAACACTGAAGCTTTCTTT. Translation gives CASSPYSSGVNTEAFF.

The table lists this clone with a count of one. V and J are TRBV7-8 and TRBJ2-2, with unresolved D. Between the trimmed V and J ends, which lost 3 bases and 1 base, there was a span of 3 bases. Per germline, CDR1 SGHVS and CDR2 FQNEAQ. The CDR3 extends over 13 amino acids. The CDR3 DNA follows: TGTGCCAGCAGCTTCGAGAACACCGGGGAGCTGTTTTTT. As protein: CASSFENTGELFF.

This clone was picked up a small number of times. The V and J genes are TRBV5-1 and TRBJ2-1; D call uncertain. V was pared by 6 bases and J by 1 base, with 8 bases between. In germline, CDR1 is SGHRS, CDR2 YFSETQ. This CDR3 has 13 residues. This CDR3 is CASKPGSYNEQFF. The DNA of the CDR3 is TGCGCCAGCAAACCGGGTTCCTACAATGAGCAGTTCTTC.

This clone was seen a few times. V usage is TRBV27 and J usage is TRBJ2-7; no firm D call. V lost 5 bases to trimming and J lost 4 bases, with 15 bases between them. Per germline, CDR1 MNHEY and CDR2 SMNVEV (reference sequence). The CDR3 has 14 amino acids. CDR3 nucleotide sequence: TGTGCCAGCAGTCCCCGCGTAGGGCGGTACGAGCAGTACTTC. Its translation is CASSPRVGRYEQYF.

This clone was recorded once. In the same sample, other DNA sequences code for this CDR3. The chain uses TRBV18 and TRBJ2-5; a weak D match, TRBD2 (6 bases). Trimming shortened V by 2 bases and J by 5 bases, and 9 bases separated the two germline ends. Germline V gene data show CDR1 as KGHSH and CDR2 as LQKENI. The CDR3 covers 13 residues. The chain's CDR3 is CASSPGGGETQYF. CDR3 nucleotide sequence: TGTGCCAGCTCACCAGGCGGAGGGGAGACCCAGTACTTC.

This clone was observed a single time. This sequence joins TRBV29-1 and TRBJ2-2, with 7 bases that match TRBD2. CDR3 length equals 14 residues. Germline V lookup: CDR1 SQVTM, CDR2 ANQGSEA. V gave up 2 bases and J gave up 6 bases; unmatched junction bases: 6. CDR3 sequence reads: CSVESGDGPGELFF. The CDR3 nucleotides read TGCAGCGTTGAAAGCGGGGACGGACCCGGGGAGCTGTTTTTT.

The CDR3 sequence: CASSFLAGGNEQYF. The DNA for the CDR3 is TGTGCCAGCAGCTTTCTTGCAGGGGGCAACGAGCAGTACTTC. The chain couples TRBV7-8 to TRBJ2-7; 8 bases map to TRBD1. Unmatched junction bases numbered 6, after V lost 3 bases and J lost 5 bases. Per germline, CDR1 SGHVS and CDR2 FQNEAQ. The CDR3 consists of 14 residues.

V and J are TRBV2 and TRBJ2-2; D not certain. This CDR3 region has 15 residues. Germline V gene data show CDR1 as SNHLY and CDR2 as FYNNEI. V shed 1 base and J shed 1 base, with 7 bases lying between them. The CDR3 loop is CASSEGPMNTGELFF. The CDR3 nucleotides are TGTGCCAGCAGTGAAGGGCCTATGAACACCGGGGAGCTGTTTTTT.

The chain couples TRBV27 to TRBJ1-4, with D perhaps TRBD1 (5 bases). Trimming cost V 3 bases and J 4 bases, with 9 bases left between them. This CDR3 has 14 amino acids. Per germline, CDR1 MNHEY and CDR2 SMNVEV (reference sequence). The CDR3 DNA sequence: TGTGCCAGCAGTTTCCGGCAGGGTAATGAAAAACTGTTTTTT. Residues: CASSFRQGNEKLFF.

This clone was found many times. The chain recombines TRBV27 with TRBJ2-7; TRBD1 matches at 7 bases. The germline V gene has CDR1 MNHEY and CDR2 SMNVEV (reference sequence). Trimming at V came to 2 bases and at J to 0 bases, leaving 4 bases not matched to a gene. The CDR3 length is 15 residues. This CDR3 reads CASSLAGTASYEQYF. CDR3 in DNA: TGTGCCAGCAGTTTAGCCGGGACAGCCTCCTACGAGCAGTACTTC.

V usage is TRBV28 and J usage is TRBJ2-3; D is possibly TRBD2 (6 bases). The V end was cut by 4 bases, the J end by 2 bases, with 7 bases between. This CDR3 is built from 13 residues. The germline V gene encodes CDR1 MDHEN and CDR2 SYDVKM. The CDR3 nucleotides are TGTGCCAGCAGTTCGGGGGACACAGATACGCAGTATTTT. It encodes CASSSGDTDTQYF. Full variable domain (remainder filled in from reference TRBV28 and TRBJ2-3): DVKVTQSSRYLVKRTGEKVFLECVQDMDHENMFWYRQDPGLGLRLIYFSYDVKMKEKGDIPEGYSVSREKKERFSLILESASTNQTSMYLCASSSGDTDTQYFGPGTRLTVL.

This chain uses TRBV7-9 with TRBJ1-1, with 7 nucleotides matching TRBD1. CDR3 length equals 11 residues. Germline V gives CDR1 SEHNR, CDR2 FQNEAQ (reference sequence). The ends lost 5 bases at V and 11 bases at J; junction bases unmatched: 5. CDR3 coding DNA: TGTGCCAGCAGCCATGGGACAGACGCTTTCTTT. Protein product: CASSHGTDAFF.

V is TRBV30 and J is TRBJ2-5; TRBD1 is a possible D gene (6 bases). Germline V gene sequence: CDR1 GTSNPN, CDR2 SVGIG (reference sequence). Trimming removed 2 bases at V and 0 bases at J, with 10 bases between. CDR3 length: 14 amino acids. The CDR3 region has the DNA TGTGCCTGGAGTAACCGGGACAACCAAGAGACCCAGTACTTC. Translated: CAWSNRDNQETQYF.

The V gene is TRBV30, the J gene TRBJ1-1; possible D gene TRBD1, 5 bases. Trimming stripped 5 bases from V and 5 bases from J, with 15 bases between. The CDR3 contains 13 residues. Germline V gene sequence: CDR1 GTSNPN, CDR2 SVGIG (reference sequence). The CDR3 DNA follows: TGTGCCTGGGCCCATGGGGGAGGAACTGAAGCTTTCTTT. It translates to CAWAHGGGTEAFF.

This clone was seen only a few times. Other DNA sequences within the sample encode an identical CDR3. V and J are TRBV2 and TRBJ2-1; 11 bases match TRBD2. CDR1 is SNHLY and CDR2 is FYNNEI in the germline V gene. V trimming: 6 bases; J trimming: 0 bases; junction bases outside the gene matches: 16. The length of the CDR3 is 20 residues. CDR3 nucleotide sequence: TGTGCCAGCAGGAGGTCAAATAGCGGGGGGGCGGGTCTCTCCTACAATGAGCAGTTCTTC. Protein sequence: CASRRSNSGGAGLSYNEQFF. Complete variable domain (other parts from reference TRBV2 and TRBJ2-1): EPEVTQTPSHQVTQMGQEVILRCVPISNHLYFYWYRQILGQKVEFLVSFYNNEISEKSEIFDDQFSVERPDGSNFTLKIRSTKLEDSAMYFCASRRSNSGGAGLSYNEQFFGPGTRLTVL.

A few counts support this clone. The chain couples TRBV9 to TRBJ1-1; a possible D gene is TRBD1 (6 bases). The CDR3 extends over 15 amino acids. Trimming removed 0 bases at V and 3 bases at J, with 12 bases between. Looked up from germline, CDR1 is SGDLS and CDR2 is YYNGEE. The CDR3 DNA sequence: TGTGCCAGCAGCGTAGGGGCGGGGGGGCACACTGAAGCTTTCTTT. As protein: CASSVGAGGHTEAFF.

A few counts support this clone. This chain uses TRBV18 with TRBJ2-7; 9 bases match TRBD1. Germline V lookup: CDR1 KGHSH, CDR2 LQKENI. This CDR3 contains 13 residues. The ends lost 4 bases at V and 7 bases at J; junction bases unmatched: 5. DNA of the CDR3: TGTGCCAGCTCACGGGACAGGGCTGATGAGCAGTACTTC. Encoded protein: CASSRDRADEQYF.

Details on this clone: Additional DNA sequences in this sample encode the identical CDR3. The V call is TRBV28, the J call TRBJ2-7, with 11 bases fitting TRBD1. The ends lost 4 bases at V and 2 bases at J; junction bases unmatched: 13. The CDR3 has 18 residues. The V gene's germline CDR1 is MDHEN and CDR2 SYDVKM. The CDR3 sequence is CASSSTLLDRGRAYEQYF. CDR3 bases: TGTGCCAGCAGTTCCACTCTTTTGGACAGGGGGCGGGCCTACGAGCAGTACTTC.